This T cell receptor beta chain was recovered during a study of early T cells in non-severe SARS-CoV-2 infection. Study as a whole: Investigators sequenced bulk RNA drawn from unsorted whole blood, and chains remained unpaired.

This clonotype was seen ten or more times. No antigen is known for it. Separate cDNA molecules each had unique molecular identifiers attached to them. MiXCR, run by TCRdb on the 5' RACE reads, gives a single entry per CDR3 protein. The sample yields 65,000 to 75,000 distinct CDR3 sequences, more than 9% seen once. In germline, CDR1 is SQVTM, CDR2 ANQGSEA. Trimming took 2 bases from V and 8 from J; bases not matched to a gene: 17. This CDR3 has 16 residues. General study results and limits: Sequences matched to VDJdb favored anti-spike CD8 responses, while private and CD4 specificities were missed.

The rearrangement uses TRBV29-1 and TRBJ1-1; 7 nucleotides line up with TRBD1. This clonotype was sampled from an adult who was a healthcare worker with PCR-confirmed SARS-CoV-2 infection or an uninfected control (not recorded which). Sequenced: whole blood. The CDR3 sequence: CSVESSWAGGMLEAFF. CDR3 nucleotide sequence: TGCAGCGTTGAAAGTTCGTGGGCAGGGGGGATGCTAGAAGCTTTCTTT.